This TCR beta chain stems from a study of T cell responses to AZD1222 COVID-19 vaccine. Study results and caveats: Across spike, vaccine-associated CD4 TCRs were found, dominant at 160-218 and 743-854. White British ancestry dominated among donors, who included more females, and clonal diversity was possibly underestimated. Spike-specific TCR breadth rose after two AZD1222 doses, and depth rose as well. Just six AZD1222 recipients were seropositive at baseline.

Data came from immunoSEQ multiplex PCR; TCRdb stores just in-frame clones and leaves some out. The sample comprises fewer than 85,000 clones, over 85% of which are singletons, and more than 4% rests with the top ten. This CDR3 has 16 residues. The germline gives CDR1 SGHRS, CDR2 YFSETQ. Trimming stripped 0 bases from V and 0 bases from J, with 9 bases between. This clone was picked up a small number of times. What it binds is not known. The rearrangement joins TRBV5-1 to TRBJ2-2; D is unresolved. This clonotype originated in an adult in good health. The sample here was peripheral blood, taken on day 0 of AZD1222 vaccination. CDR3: CASSLGVRSNTGELFF. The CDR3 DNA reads TGCGCCAGCAGCTTGGGTGTCAGATCGAACACCGGGGAGCTGTTTTTT.